This entry is about one TCR beta chain. As yet, its antigen is unknown. PCR involved 60 Vbeta and 13 Jbeta primers. Data came from immunoSEQ multiplex PCR; TCRdb stores just in-frame clones and leaves some out. This sample's table reports about 75,000 clones. These data come from a study of cytomegalovirus exposure and HLA in healthy donors. General observations from the study: Roughly uniform depth of sequencing across donors was assumed in presence/absence analyses. TCR beta chains numbering some 150 were designated cytomegalovirus-associated.

Germline values: CDR1 MNHNS, CDR2 SASEGT. The CDR3 covers 14 residues. The V and J ends lost 1 base and 5 bases respectively, with 9 bases between them. The sequence came from a man aged 40-50 years in good health and CMV-seronegative. Input material: PBMCs. V usage is TRBV6-1 and J usage is TRBJ2-1, with D unclear. The CDR3 nucleotides read TGTGCCAGCAGTGAAGTTCCAGAGGACAATGAGCAGTTCTTC. It translates to CASSEVPEDNEQFF.